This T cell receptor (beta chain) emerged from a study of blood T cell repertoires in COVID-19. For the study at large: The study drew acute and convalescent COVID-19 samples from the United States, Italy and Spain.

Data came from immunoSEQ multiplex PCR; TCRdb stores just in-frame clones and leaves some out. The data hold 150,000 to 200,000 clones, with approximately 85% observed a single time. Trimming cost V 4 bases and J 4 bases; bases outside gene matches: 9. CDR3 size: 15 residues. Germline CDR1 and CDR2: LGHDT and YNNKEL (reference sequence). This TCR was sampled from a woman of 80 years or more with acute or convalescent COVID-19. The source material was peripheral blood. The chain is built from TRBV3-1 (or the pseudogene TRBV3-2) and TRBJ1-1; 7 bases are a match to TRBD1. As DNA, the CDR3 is TGTGCCAGCAGCCTCCGAGGGGGCATCAGCACTGAAGCTTTCTTT. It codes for CASSLRGGISTEAFF.